This T cell receptor beta chain was identified in a study of beta chain features in type 1 diabetes. This clone was observed a few times. Its specificity is unknown. TCRB transcripts that were expressed got sequenced, as all of the isolated RNA had been reverse transcribed. Profiled with immunoSEQ multiplex PCR; TCRdb holds only in-frame clones, not every one. This table has some 150,000 clones, about 44% appearing once. Study-wide findings and caveats: Within the patient group, naive, central memory and Treg TCRB repertoires appeared more similar to each other than within healthy donors. In every one of the four CD4+ subsets, TCRB CDR3s were moderately but significantly shorter in Type 1 diabetes patients.

Every participating donor gave one draw, a heparinised blood sample averaging about 100 mL. CD4+ cells of the naive, central memory, regulatory and stem cell-like memory types were sorted via CD45RO/CCR7/CD25/CD127/CD95/CD27. This receptor was taken from a man aged 18 to 35 in good health. The source material was Tregs from blood.

The CDR3 nucleotides read TGTGCCAGCAGCTTAGACAGGGGGCATCACAATGAGCAGTTCTTC. This sequence encodes CASSLDRGHHNEQFF. This rearrangement joins TRBV7-2 to TRBJ2-1, with 9 bases aligning to TRBD1. Germline V gene data show CDR1 as SGHTA and CDR2 as FQGNSA. The CDR3 has 15 residues. Losses at the gene ends were 1 base for V and 5 bases for J; bases not matched to a gene: 3.